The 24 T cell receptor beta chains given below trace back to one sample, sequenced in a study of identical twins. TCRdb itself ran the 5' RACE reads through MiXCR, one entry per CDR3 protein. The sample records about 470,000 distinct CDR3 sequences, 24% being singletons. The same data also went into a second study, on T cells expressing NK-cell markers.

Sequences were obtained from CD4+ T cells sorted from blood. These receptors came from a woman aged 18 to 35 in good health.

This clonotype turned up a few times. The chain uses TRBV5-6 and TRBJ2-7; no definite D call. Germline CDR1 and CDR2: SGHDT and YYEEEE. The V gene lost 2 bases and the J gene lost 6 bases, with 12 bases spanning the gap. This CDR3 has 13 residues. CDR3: CASSFRVALEQYF. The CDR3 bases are TGTGCCAGCAGCTTCCGCGTTGCCCTCGAGCAGTACTTC.

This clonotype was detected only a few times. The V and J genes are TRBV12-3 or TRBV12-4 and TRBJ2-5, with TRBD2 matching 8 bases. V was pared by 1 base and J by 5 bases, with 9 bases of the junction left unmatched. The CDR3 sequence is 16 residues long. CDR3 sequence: CASSLGESGGLETQYF. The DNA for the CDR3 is TGTGCCAGCAGTTTAGGGGAGTCGGGGGGGCTCGAGACCCAGTACTTC.

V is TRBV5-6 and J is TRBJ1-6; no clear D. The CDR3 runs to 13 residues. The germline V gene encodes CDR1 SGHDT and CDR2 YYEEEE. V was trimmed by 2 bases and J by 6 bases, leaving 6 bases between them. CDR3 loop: CASSFVGNSPLHF. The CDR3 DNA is TGTGCCAGCAGCTTTGTGGGTAATTCACCCCTCCACTTT.

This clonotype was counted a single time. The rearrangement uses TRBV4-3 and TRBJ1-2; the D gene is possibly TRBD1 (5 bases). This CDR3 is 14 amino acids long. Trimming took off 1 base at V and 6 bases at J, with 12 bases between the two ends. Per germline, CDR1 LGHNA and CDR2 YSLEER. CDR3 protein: CASSQGPEGHGYTF. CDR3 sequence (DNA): TGCGCCAGCAGCCAAGGCCCTGAGGGGCATGGCTACACCTTC.

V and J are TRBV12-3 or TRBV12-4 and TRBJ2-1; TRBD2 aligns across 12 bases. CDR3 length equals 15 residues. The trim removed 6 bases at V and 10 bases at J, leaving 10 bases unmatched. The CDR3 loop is CASRPSSGGVGEQFF. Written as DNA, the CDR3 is TGTGCCAGCAGACCATCTAGCGGGGGGGTGGGAGAGCAGTTCTTC.

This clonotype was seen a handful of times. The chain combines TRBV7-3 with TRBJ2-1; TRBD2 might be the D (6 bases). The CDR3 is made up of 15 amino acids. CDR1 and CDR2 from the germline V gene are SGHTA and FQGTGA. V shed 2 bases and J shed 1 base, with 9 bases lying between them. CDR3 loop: CASSLGGKSYNEQFF. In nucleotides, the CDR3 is TGTGCCAGCAGCTTAGGAGGGAAATCCTACAATGAGCAGTTCTTC.

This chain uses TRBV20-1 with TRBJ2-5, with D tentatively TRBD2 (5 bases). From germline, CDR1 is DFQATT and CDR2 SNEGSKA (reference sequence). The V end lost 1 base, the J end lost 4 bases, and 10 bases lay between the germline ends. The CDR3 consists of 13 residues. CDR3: CSARVEGVETQYF. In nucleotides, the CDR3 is TGCAGTGCTAGAGTAGAGGGAGTAGAGACCCAGTACTTC.

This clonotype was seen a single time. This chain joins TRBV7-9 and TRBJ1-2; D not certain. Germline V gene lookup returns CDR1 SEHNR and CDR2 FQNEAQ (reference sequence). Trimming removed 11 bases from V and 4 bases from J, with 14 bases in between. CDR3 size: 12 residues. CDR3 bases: TGTGCCGTGAGCCCGAACCGCTATGGCTACACCTTC. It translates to CAVSPNRYGYTF.

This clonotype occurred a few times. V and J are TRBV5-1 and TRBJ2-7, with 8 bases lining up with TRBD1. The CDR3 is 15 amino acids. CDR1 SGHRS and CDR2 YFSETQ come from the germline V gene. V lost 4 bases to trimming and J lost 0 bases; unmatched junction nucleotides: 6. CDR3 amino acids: CASSPGQGNSYEQYF. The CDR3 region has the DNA TGCGCCAGCAGCCCCGGACAGGGTAACTCCTACGAGCAGTACTTC.

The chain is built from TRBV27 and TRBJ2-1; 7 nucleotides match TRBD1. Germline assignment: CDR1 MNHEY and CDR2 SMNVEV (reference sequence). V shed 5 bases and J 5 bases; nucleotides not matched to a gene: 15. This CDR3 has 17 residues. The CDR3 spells CASSIPPVEGANNEQFF. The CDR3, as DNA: TGTGCCAGCAGTATCCCACCTGTTGAGGGGGCGAACAATGAGCAGTTCTTC.

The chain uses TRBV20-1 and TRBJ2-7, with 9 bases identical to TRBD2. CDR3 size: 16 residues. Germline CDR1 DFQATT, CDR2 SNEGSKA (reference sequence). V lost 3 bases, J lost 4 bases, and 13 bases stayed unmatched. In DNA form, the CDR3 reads TGCAGTGCTAGGGGACCCCGTGTTCTAGCGGGGTACGAGCAGTACTTC. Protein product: CSARGPRVLAGYEQYF.

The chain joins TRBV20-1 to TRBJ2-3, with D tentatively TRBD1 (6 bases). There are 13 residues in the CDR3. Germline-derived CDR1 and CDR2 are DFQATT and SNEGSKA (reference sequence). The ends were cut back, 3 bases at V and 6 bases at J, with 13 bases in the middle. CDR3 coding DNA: TGCAGTGCTAGGGCAGGGGAGACGGATACGCAGTATTTT. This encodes CSARAGETDTQYF.

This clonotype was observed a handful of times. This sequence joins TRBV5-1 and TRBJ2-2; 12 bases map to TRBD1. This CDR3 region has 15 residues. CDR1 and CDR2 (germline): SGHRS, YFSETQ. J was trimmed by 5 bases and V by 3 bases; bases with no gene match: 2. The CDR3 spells CASSSGQGATGELFF. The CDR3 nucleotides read TGCGCCAGCAGCTCGGGACAGGGGGCGACCGGGGAGCTGTTTTTT.

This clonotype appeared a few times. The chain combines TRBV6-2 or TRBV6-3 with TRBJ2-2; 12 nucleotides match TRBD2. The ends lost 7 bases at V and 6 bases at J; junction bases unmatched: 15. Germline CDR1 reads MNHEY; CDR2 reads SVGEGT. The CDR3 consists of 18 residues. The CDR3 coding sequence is TGTGCCAGCATGCGCCGGACTAGCGGGAACAGGCCCCCCGGGGAGCTGTTTTTT. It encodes CASMRRTSGNRPPGELFF.

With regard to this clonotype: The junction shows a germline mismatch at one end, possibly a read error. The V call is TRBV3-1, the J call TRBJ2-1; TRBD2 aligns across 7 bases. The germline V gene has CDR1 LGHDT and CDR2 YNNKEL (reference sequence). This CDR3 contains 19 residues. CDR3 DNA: TGTGCCAGCTGCCAAGGACTCCTTCCGCCGGGGGGAAACTACAATGAGCAGTTCTTC. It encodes CASCQGLLPPGGNYNEQFF.

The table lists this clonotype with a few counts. The CDR3 sequence is CSASSGRAFGELFF. The CDR3 nucleotides read TGCAGTGCCTCTAGCGGGAGGGCCTTCGGGGAGCTGTTTTTT. The V gene is TRBV20-1, the J gene TRBJ2-2; 12 bases align to TRBD2. From germline, CDR1 is DFQATT and CDR2 SNEGSKA (reference sequence). The CDR3 spans 14 residues. V lost 6 bases, J lost 7 bases, and 6 bases stayed unmatched.

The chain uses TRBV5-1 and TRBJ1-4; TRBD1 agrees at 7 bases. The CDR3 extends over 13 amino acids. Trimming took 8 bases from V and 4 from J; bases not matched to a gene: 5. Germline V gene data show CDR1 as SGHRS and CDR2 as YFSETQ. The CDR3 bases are TGCGCCAGTTCACAGGGGATTAATGAAAAACTGTTTTTT. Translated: CASSQGINEKLFF.

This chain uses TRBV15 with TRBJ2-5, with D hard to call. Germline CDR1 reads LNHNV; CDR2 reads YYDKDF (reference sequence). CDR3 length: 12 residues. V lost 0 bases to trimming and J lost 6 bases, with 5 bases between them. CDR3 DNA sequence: TGTGCCACCAGCAGAGATCGTCAGACCCAGTACTTC. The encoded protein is CATSRDRQTQYF.

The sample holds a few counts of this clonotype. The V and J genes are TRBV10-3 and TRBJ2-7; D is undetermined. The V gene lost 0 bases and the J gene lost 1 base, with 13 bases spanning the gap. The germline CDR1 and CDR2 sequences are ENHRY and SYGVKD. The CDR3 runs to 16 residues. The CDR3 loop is CAISESLRLSSYEQYF. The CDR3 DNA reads TGTGCCATCAGTGAGTCGCTCAGGCTATCTTCCTACGAGCAGTACTTC.

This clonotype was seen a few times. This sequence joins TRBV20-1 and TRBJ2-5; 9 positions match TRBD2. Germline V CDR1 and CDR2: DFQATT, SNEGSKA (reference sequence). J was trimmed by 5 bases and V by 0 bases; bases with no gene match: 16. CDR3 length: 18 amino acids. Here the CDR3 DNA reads TGCAGTGCTAGAGATAGGAGGTTCGCGGGAGGGCCTTGGGAGACCCAGTACTTC. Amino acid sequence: CSARDRRFAGGPWETQYF.

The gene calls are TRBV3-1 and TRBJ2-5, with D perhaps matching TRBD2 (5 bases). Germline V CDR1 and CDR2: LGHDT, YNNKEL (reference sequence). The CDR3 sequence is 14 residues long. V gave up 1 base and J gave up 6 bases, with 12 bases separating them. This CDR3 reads CASSQAGVPKTQYF. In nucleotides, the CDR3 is TGTGCCAGCAGCCAAGCCGGGGTACCGAAGACCCAGTACTTC.

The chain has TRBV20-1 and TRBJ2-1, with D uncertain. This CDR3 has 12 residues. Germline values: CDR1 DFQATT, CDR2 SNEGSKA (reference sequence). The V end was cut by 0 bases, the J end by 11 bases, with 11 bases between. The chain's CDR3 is CSAREGQVKQFF. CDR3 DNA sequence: TGCAGTGCTAGAGAAGGGCAGGTTAAGCAGTTCTTC.

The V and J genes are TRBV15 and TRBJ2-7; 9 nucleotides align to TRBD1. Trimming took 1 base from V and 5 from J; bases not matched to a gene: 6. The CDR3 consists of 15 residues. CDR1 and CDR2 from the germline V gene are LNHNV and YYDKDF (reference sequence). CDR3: CATSRARTGVDEQYF. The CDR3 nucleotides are TGTGCCACCAGCAGAGCGAGGACAGGGGTGGACGAGCAGTACTTC.

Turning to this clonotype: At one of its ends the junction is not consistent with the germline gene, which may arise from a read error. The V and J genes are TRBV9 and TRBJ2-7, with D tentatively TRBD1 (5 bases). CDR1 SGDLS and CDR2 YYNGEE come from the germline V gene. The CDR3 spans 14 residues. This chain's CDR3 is CARSVVATAYEQYF. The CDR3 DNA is TGTGCCAGAAGCGTAGTCGCGACAGCCTACGAGCAGTACTTC.